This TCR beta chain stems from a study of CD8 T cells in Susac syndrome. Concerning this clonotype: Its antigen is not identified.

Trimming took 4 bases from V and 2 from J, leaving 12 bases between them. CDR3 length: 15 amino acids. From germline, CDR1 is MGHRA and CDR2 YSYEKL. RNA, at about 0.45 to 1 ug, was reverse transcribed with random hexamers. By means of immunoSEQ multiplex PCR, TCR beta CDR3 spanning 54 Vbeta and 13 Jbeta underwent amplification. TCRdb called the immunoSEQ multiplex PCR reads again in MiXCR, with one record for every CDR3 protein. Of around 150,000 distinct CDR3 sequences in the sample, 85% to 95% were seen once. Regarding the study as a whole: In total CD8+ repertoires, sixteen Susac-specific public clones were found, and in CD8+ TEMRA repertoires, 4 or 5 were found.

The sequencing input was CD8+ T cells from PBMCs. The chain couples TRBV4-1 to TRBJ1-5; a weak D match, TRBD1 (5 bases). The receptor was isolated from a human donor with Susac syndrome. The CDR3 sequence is CASSPGGWGNQPQHF. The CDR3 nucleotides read TGCGCCAGCAGCCCGGGGGGATGGGGCAATCAGCCCCAGCATTTT.